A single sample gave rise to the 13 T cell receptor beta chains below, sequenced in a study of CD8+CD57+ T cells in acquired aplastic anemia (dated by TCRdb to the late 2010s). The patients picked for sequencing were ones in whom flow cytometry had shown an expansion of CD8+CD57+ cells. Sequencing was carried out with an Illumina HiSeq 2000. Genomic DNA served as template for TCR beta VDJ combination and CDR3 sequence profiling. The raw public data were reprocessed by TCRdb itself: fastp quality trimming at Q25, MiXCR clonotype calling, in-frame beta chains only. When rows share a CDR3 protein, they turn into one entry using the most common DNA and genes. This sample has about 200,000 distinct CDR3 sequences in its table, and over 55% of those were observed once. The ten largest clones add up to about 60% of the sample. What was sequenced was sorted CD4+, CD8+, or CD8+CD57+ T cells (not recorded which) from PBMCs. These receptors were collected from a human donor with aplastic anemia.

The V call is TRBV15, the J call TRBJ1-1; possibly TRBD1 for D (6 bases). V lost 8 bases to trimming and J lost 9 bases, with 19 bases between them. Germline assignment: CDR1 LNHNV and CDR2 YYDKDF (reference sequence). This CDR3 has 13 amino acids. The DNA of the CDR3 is TGTGCCACCGGCAACCGGGACACACCAAAAGCTTTCTTT. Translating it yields CATGNRDTPKAFF.

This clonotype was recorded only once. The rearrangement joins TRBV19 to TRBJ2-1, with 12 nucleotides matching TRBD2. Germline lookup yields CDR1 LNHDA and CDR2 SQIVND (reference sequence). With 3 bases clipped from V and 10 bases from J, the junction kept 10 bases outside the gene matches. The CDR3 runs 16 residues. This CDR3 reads CASSMPSSGRANEQFF. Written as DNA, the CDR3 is TGTGCCAGTAGTATGCCCTCTAGCGGGAGGGCTAACGAGCAGTTCTTC.

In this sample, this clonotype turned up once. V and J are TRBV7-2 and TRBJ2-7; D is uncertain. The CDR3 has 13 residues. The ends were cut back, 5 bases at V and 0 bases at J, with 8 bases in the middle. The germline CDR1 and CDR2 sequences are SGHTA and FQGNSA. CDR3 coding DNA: TGTGCCAGCAGCGCGTGGGCCTCCTACGAGCAGTACTTC. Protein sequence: CASSAWASYEQYF.

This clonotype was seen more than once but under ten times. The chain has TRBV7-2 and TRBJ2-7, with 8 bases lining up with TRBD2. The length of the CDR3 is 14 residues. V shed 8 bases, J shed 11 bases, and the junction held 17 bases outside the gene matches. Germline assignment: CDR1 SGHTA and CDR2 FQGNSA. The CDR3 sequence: CASAETGTSPREYF. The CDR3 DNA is TGTGCCAGCGCCGAAACCGGGACTAGTCCGAGGGAGTACTTC.

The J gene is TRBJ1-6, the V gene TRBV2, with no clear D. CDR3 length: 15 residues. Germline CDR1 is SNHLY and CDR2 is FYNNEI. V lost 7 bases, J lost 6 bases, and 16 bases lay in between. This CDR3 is CASTVNGLGNSPLHF. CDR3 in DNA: TGTGCCAGCACTGTAAACGGACTGGGTAATTCACCCCTCCACTTT.

CDR3 loop: CASSLGSGSANYEQYF. The CDR3 bases are TGTGCCAGCAGCTTAGGGAGCGGGTCGGCTAATTACGAGCAGTACTTC. The chain uses TRBV7-9 and TRBJ2-7; a weak D match, TRBD2 (6 bases). The CDR3 loop spans 16 amino acids. Trimming stripped 1 base from V and 4 bases from J, with 17 bases between. Germline CDR1 is SEHNR and CDR2 is FQNEAQ (reference sequence).

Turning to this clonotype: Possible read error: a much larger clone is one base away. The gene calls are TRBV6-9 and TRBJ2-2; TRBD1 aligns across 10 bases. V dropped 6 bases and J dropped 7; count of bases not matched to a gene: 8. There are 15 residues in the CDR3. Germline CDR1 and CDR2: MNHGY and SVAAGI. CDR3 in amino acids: CASSRQGALGGELFF. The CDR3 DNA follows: TGTGCCAGCAGCAGACAGGGGGCGCTGGGCGGGGAGCTGTTTTTT.

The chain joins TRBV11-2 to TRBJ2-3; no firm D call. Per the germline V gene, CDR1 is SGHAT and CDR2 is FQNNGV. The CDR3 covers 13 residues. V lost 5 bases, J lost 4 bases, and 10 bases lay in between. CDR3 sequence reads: CASSHPQADTQYF. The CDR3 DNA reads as TGTGCCAGCAGCCACCCCCAAGCAGATACGCAGTATTTT.

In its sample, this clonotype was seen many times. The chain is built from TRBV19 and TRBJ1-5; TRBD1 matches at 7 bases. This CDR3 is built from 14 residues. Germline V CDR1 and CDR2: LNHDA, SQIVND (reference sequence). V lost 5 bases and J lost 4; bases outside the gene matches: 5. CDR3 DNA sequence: TGTGCCAGTAGTGAGACAGGGTGGAATCAGCCCCAGCATTTT. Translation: CASSETGWNQPQHF.

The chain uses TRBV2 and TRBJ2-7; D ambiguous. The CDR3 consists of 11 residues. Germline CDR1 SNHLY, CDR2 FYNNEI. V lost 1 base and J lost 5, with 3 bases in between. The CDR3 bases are TGTGCCAGCAGTGAAGAAAACGAGCAGTACTTC. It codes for CASSEENEQYF. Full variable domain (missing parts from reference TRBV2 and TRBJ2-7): EPEVTQTPSHQVTQMGQEVILRCVPISNHLYFYWYRQILGQKVEFLVSFYNNEISEKSEIFDDQFSVERPDGSNFTLKIRSTKLEDSAMYFCASSEENEQYFGPGTRLTVT.

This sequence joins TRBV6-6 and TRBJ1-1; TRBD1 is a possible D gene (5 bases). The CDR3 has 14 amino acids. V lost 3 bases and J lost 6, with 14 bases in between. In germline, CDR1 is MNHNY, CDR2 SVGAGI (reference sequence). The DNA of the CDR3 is TGTGCCAGCAGTTATACAGGCCCGAAGGCTGAAGCTTTCTTT. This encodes CASSYTGPKAEAFF.

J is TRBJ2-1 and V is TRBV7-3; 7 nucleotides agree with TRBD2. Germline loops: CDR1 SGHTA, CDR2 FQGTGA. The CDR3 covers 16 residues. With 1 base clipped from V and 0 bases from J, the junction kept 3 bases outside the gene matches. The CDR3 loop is CASSLNGGSSYNEQFF. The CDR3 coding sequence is TGTGCCAGCAGCTTAAACGGGGGGAGCTCCTACAATGAGCAGTTCTTC.

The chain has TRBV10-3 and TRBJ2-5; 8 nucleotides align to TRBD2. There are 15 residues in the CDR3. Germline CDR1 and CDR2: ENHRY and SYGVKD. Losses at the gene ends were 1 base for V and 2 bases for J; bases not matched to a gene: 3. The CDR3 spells CAISELSGGQETQYF. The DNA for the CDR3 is TGTGCCATCAGTGAGTTGAGCGGGGGACAAGAGACCCAGTACTTC.